Each of the 12 T cell receptor beta chains below was sequenced from the same sample in a study of human T cells and chemical hapten exposure. Stated time point: patch test 2, 6 weeks after DPC sensitization. Treatment here: therapeutic diphenylcyclopropenone sensitization with weekly scalp DPC. TCRdb reprocessed the RACE reads via MiXCR and lists one record per CDR3 protein. Of approximately 110,000 distinct CDR3 sequences in the sample, roughly a tenth were seen once. The sequences come from whole blood, collected in connection with sensitization to the hapten diphenylcyclopropenone (DPC). The receptors were gathered from a woman in her forties with alopecia areata. Some clones in this sample may be carry-over from other donors' samples.

This clonotype was observed many times. CDR3 coding DNA: TGTGCCAGCAGTTTACGGGCCGATGAGCAGTTCTTC. Residues: CASSLRADEQFF. The rearrangement links TRBV12-3 or TRBV12-4 to TRBJ2-1; no clear D gene. V lost 2 bases to trimming and J lost 8 bases, with 7 bases between them. The CDR3 consists of 12 residues.

This clonotype showed up just a few times. The CDR3 sequence is CASSPDSQGTAFF. DNA for the CDR3: TGTGCCAGCAGCCCCGACTCACAGGGTACTGCTTTCTTT. The rearrangement links TRBV7-8 to TRBJ1-1; maybe TRBD1 (6 bases). Germline V gene sequence: CDR1 SGHVS, CDR2 FQNEAQ. The CDR3 covers 13 residues. Trimming shortened V by 5 bases and J by 11 bases, and 18 bases separated the two germline ends.

This clonotype appeared a few times. The rearrangement joins TRBV12-3 or TRBV12-4 to TRBJ2-1, with 12 nucleotides matching TRBD2. The CDR3 extends over 15 amino acids. With 4 bases clipped from V and 6 bases from J, the junction kept 4 bases outside the gene matches. The CDR3 here is CASSSRTSGANEQFF. The CDR3 nucleotides read TGTGCCAGCAGTTCCAGGACTAGCGGGGCCAATGAGCAGTTCTTC.

This clonotype appeared many times. This chain connects TRBV20-1 to TRBJ2-2, with 8 bases matching TRBD1. V was clipped by 0 bases and J by 0 bases; unmatched bases: 6. This CDR3 region has 17 residues. CDR1 and CDR2 (germline): DFQATT, SNEGSKA (reference sequence). The CDR3: CSARDRTGGANTGELFF. The CDR3 DNA follows: TGCAGTGCTAGAGATAGAACAGGGGGAGCGAACACCGGGGAGCTGTTTTTT.

This clonotype was counted a few times. The chain recombines TRBV2 with TRBJ1-5; unclear D gene. The CDR3 covers 17 residues. Trimming left V 8 bases short and J 1 base short, with 21 bases between. Germline V CDR1 and CDR2: SNHLY, FYNNEI. In DNA form, the CDR3 reads TGTGCCAGCGAGTACGGTGGCCTGCCTGGCAGCAATCAGCCCCAGCATTTT. This codes for CASEYGGLPGSNQPQHF.

Concerning this clonotype itself: A clone one base away is much larger, so this may be a read error. The rearrangement links TRBV5-5 to TRBJ1-2; 8 bases fit TRBD1. Per the germline V gene, CDR1 is SGHKS and CDR2 is YYEKEE (reference sequence). This CDR3 is 14 amino acids long. V dropped 3 bases and J dropped 2; count of bases not matched to a gene: 3. CDR3 DNA sequence: TGTGCCAGCAGCTCCTGGACAGGGAACTATGGCTACACCTTC. This codes for CASSSWTGNYGYTF.

This clonotype was seen ten or more times. The CDR3 region has the DNA TGCAGTGCCTGGCGGACAGGAGGAGCTTTCTTT. Protein: CSAWRTGGAFF. The V and J genes are TRBV20-1 and TRBJ1-1; 7 bases are a match to TRBD1. The CDR3 contains 11 residues. The V and J ends lost 6 bases and 10 bases, in that order; junction bases with no gene match: 8. The germline V gene encodes CDR1 DFQATT and CDR2 SNEGSKA (reference sequence).

CDR3 DNA sequence: TGCAGCGTTGTGTGGGAGTGGCCTGAAGCTTTCTTT. It yields the protein CSVVWEWPEAFF. The gene calls are TRBV29-1 and TRBJ1-1; no clear D gene. V was trimmed by 4 bases and J by 6 bases, leaving 12 bases between them. The CDR3 extends over 12 amino acids. Germline V gives CDR1 SQVTM, CDR2 ANQGSEA.

This clonotype was seen at least ten times. The chain has TRBV20-1 and TRBJ2-7, with 8 bases aligning to TRBD2. The junction had 10 bases not matched to a gene; V was cut back by 6 bases and J by 0 bases. Germline V gene sequence: CDR1 DFQATT, CDR2 SNEGSKA (reference sequence). There are 15 residues in the CDR3. CDR3 DNA sequence: TGCAGTGCGCCCTCTAGCGGGCCACGCTCCTACGAGCAGTACTTC. This encodes CSAPSSGPRSYEQYF.

This clonotype was counted at least ten times. The genes are TRBV4-2 and TRBJ2-7, with 8 positions matching TRBD1. CDR1 and CDR2 from the germline V gene are LGHNA and YNFKEQ. V was clipped by 0 bases and J by 3 bases; unmatched bases: 7. The CDR3 extends over 16 amino acids. The CDR3 DNA reads as TGTGCCAGCAGCCAAGAGCATGAAACAGGGGGCTACGAGCAGTACTTC. This codes for CASSQEHETGGYEQYF.

The DNA of the CDR3 is TGTGCCAGCAGTTACGGACAGGCGAAGACCCAGTACTTC. As protein: CASSYGQAKTQYF. This rearrangement joins TRBV6-2 or TRBV6-3 to TRBJ2-5, with TRBD1 matching 7 bases. V was pared by 2 bases and J by 6 bases, with 3 bases of the junction left unmatched. The CDR3 runs to 13 residues. CDR1 MNHEY and CDR2 SVGEGT come from the germline V gene.

This clonotype was seen repeatedly, ten times or more. J is TRBJ2-7 and V is TRBV29-1, with D unresolved. The ends were cut back, 4 bases at V and 0 bases at J, with 13 bases in the middle. Germline values: CDR1 SQVTM, CDR2 ANQGSEA. The CDR3 runs to 14 residues. CDR3 protein: CSVGDTEDSYEQYF. As DNA, the CDR3 is TGCAGCGTTGGCGACACCGAAGACTCCTACGAGCAGTACTTC.